A single sample is the source of the 24 T cell receptor beta chains below, sequenced in a study of shared clonotypes between healthy human individuals. Only in-frame clones appear in the TCRdb table, and some are missing; sequencing was by immunoSEQ multiplex PCR. The sample includes around 2,000,000 clones, roughly 94% of them seen just once. Naive-designated CD8 cells lacked CD45RO, were positively enriched for CCR7, and omitted terminally differentiated effector memory CD45RA+ cells. The sample comprised naive CD8+ T cells sorted from blood. The receptor set was obtained from a man between 18 and 35 years old in good health.

V usage is TRBV2 and J usage is TRBJ2-7; 8 bases are shared with TRBD1. Germline CDR1 is SNHLY and CDR2 is FYNNEI. The CDR3 is made up of 15 amino acids. J lost 6 bases, V lost 9 bases, and 16 bases had no gene match. The CDR3 nucleotides read TGTGCCAGGAAGGGAGACGGGACAGGTCTTGGCGAGCAGTACTTC. It specifies CARKGDGTGLGEQYF.

The chain is built from TRBV27 and TRBJ1-1; the D gene is possibly TRBD1 (6 bases). CDR1 and CDR2 (germline): MNHEY, SMNVEV (reference sequence). Trimming took off 5 bases at V and 6 bases at J, with 16 bases between the two ends. The CDR3 spans 14 residues. The CDR3, as DNA: TGTGCCAGCAGTCCGTATACAGGGTTCCCTGAAGCTTTCTTT. Its protein is CASSPYTGFPEAFF.

Comment on this clone: The sample holds other DNA sequences that translate to the same CDR3. This sequence joins TRBV28 and TRBJ2-7, with D unresolved. Trimming removed 6 bases at V and 1 base at J, with 13 bases between. This CDR3 is 14 amino acids long. Looked up from germline, CDR1 is MDHEN and CDR2 is SYDVKM. The CDR3 sequence: CASSRTGSSYEQYF. CDR3 nucleotide sequence: TGTGCCAGCAGCCGTACCGGCTCTTCCTACGAGCAGTACTTC.

The chain combines TRBV16 with TRBJ1-6, with TRBD1 identical over 7 bases. Germline-derived CDR1 and CDR2 are KGHSY and FQNENV. V gave up 2 bases and J gave up 6 bases; unmatched junction bases: 4. The CDR3 is made up of 15 amino acids. DNA for the CDR3: TGTGCCAGCAGCCAAGGGACAGACCTTAATTCACCCCTCCACTTT. This sequence encodes CASSQGTDLNSPLHF. The variable domain in full, with the rest retrieved from reference TRBV16 and TRBJ1-6, is GEEVAQTPKHLVRGEGQKAKLYCAPIKGHSYVFWYQQVLKNEFKFLISFQNENVFDETGMPKERFSAKCLPNSPCSLEIQATKLEDSAVYFCASSQGTDLNSPLHFGNGTRLTVT.

The chain joins TRBV27 to TRBJ2-7; D might be TRBD2 (6 bases). The length of the CDR3 is 16 residues. The V gene lost 4 bases and the J gene lost 0 bases, with 16 bases spanning the gap. Looked up from germline, CDR1 is MNHEY and CDR2 is SMNVEV (reference sequence). The DNA of the CDR3 is TGTGCCAGCAGTTCATTGCCAGGAGGGTCCTCCTACGAGCAGTACTTC. Its protein product is CASSSLPGGSSYEQYF.

The chain combines TRBV30 with TRBJ1-5, with TRBD1 matching 8 bases. Germline trimming cut 3 bases from V and 5 bases from J; bases unmatched to any gene: 6. Germline CDR1 and CDR2: GTSNPN and SVGIG (reference sequence). This CDR3 comprises 14 residues. CDR3 nucleotide sequence: TGTGCCTGGAGCTTAGGACAGGGCCATCAGCCCCAGCATTTT. It encodes CAWSLGQGHQPQHF.

CDR3 loop: CASSLLGQPYSNQPQHF. As DNA, the CDR3 is TGTGCCAGCAGTTTATTGGGACAGCCTTATAGCAATCAGCCCCAGCATTTT. This sequence joins TRBV27 and TRBJ1-5; 7 bases agree with TRBD1. CDR1 is MNHEY, CDR2 SMNVEV, per germline (reference sequence). After removal of 1 base from V and 0 bases from J, the junction contained 6 bases not matched to a gene. This CDR3 region has 17 residues.

J is TRBJ2-1 and V is TRBV5-6; tentative D call: TRBD1 (6 bases). Germline V gene lookup returns CDR1 SGHDT and CDR2 YYEEEE. V lost 6 bases and J lost 10, with 14 bases in between. The CDR3 loop spans 12 amino acids. CDR3: CASTGVGAEQFF. The CDR3, as DNA: TGTGCCAGCACCGGGGTGGGGGCGGAGCAGTTCTTC.

The chain has TRBV30 and TRBJ1-1; D is ambiguous. CDR3 length equals 13 residues. Trimming stripped 3 bases from V and 2 bases from J, with 10 bases between. Germline V gives CDR1 GTSNPN, CDR2 SVGIG (reference sequence). The CDR3 bases are TGTGCCTGGAGCGCTCTGATAAACACTGAAGCTTTCTTT. This gives the protein CAWSALINTEAFF.

The V gene is TRBV27, the J gene TRBJ2-5; D possibly corresponds to TRBD1 (5 bases). Germline V gene lookup returns CDR1 MNHEY and CDR2 SMNVEV (reference sequence). V dropped 8 bases and J dropped 2 bases, with 15 bases sitting between them. The CDR3 is made up of 14 amino acids. The chain's CDR3 is CASRPGLRQETQYF. In nucleotides, the CDR3 is TGTGCCAGCCGCCCAGGGTTGAGGCAAGAGACCCAGTACTTC.

This chain uses TRBV25-1 with TRBJ1-6; D remains unclear. Germline V gene lookup returns CDR1 MGHDK and CDR2 SYGVNS. V lost 4 bases and J lost 3, with 16 bases in between. CDR3 size: 17 residues. DNA of the CDR3: TGTGCCAGCAGTGCCACCATAGGGCCTTACTATAATTCACCCCTCCACTTT. It encodes CASSATIGPYYNSPLHF.

The chain recombines TRBV5-1 with TRBJ2-5; 8 nucleotides line up with TRBD2. The CDR3 contains 17 residues. The germline V gene has CDR1 SGHRS and CDR2 YFSETQ. V was pared by 0 bases and J by 2 bases, with 9 bases of the junction left unmatched. The CDR3 region has the DNA TGCGCCAGCAGCTTGGGGGAGGCTAGCGGGTTACAAGAGACCCAGTACTTC. Protein sequence: CASSLGEASGLQETQYF.

J is TRBJ2-1 and V is TRBV7-9; D remains unclear. Deletions cut 5 bases from V and 9 bases from J, with 23 bases between. Germline CDR1 SEHNR, CDR2 FQNEAQ (reference sequence). This CDR3 spans 16 amino acids. The chain's CDR3 is CASSPTPFGPLSEQFF. CDR3 sequence (DNA): TGTGCCAGCAGCCCCACACCCTTCGGGCCTCTCAGTGAGCAGTTCTTC. Variable domain in full (rest from reference TRBV7-9 and TRBJ2-1): DTGVSQNPRHKITKRGQNVTFRCDPISEHNRLYWYRQTLGQGPEFLTYFQNEAQLEKSRLLSDRFSAERPKGSFSTLEIQRTEQGDSAMYLCASSPTPFGPLSEQFFGPGTRLTVL.

The chain combines TRBV7-6 with TRBJ1-6; the D gene is possibly TRBD1 (5 bases). The germline V gene has CDR1 SGHVS and CDR2 FNYEAQ. The germline V and J ends were trimmed by 0 bases and 0 bases, with 9 bases remaining between them. The CDR3 totals 17 residues. The CDR3 nucleotides read TGTGCCAGCAGCTTAGCGCGTGGGGGCTCCTATAATTCACCCCTCCACTTT. As protein: CASSLARGGSYNSPLHF.

Here the CDR3 DNA reads TGTGCCAGCAGCCTCCGGGCTCTAGAGCAGTACTTC. Protein product: CASSLRALEQYF. The chain combines TRBV28 with TRBJ2-7; D is unresolved. Germline CDR1 MDHEN, CDR2 SYDVKM. V lost 6 bases to trimming and J lost 7 bases, with 13 bases between them. There are 12 residues in the CDR3. Variable domain in full (rest from reference TRBV28 and TRBJ2-7): DVKVTQSSRYLVKRTGEKVFLECVQDMDHENMFWYRQDPGLGLRLIYFSYDVKMKEKGDIPEGYSVSREKKERFSLILESASTNQTSMYLCASSLRALEQYFGPGTRLTVT.

The rearrangement links TRBV7-6 to TRBJ2-5; the D gene is possibly TRBD1 (6 bases). The CDR3 spans 14 residues. V lost 2 bases to trimming and J lost 5 bases, with 12 bases between them. Germline V gene lookup returns CDR1 SGHVS and CDR2 FNYEAQ. The CDR3 nucleotides read TGTGCCAGCAGCTTAAACAGGGTACTGGAGACCCAGTACTTC. Translating it yields CASSLNRVLETQYF.

This rearrangement joins TRBV7-6 to TRBJ2-1; D remains unclear. The CDR3 runs to 14 residues. Trimming removed 0 bases at V and 5 bases at J, with 8 bases between. Germline V gives CDR1 SGHVS, CDR2 FNYEAQ. The CDR3 DNA sequence: TGTGCCAGCAGCTTAGCGTACGTAAACAATGAGCAGTTCTTC. Translation gives CASSLAYVNNEQFF.

The J gene is TRBJ2-7, the V gene TRBV6-6; no firm D call. The CDR3 covers 15 residues. V lost 2 bases to trimming and J lost 0 bases, with 11 bases between them. CDR1 and CDR2 from the germline V gene are MNHNY and SVGAGI (reference sequence). The CDR3 reads CASSYSLSVSYEQYF. DNA for the CDR3: TGTGCCAGCAGTTACAGTCTGTCCGTCTCCTACGAGCAGTACTTC.

This sequence joins TRBV27 and TRBJ2-1, with a tentative D call TRBD2 (6 bases). The CDR3 is made up of 14 amino acids. V gave up 2 bases and J gave up 6 bases, with 11 bases separating them. Per the germline V gene, CDR1 is MNHEY and CDR2 is SMNVEV (reference sequence). CDR3 nucleotides: TGTGCCAGCAGTTTACTTGGCGGGGTCAATGAGCAGTTCTTC. It translates to CASSLLGGVNEQFF.

The chain joins TRBV18 to TRBJ2-1; TRBD2 matches at 9 bases. The CDR3 extends over 16 amino acids. Germline CDR1 KGHSH, CDR2 LQKENI. Germline trimming cut 3 bases from V and 9 bases from J; bases unmatched to any gene: 12. The CDR3 reads CASSPGSGSPTREQFF. The CDR3 DNA sequence: TGTGCCAGCTCACCTGGTAGCGGGAGCCCCACGCGTGAGCAGTTCTTC.

The chain uses TRBV6-1 and TRBJ1-2; D might be TRBD1 (5 bases). This CDR3 spans 16 amino acids. With 0 bases removed from V and 3 bases from J, the gap between germline ends came to 14 bases. CDR1 and CDR2 from the germline V gene are MNHNS and SASEGT. The CDR3 region has the DNA TGTGCCAGCAGTGAAGCGATAGCGGGCAGGGACTATGGCTACACCTTC. Residues: CASSEAIAGRDYGYTF.

About this clone: Other DNA sequences in the same sample also yield this CDR3. This chain joins TRBV11-2 and TRBJ2-7; 8 nucleotides line up with TRBD1. J was trimmed by 2 bases and V by 4 bases; bases with no gene match: 4. The CDR3 sequence is 14 residues long. The germline V gene encodes CDR1 SGHAT and CDR2 FQNNGV. The CDR3 DNA reads TGTGCCAGCAGCTCCGGGACAGGACCCTACGAGCAGTACTTC. Amino acids: CASSSGTGPYEQYF.

The rearrangement links TRBV7-9 to TRBJ2-3; 9 nucleotides align to TRBD1. V gave up 4 bases and J gave up 7 bases; unmatched junction bases: 6. Germline loops: CDR1 SEHNR, CDR2 FQNEAQ (reference sequence). This CDR3 comprises 14 residues. The CDR3 nucleotides are TGTGCCAGCAGCTCCACGGGACAGGGTCATACGCAGTATTTT. As protein: CASSSTGQGHTQYF.

V usage is TRBV16 and J usage is TRBJ1-1; 7 nucleotides line up with TRBD1. This CDR3 spans 15 amino acids. The germline CDR1 and CDR2 sequences are KGHSY and FQNENV. J gave up 1 base and V 4 bases, and 6 bases lay outside the gene matches. The CDR3 DNA follows: TGTGCCAGCAGCCTGCGACAGGGAACGAACACTGAAGCTTTCTTT. Translating gives CASSLRQGTNTEAFF.